These 20 T cell receptor beta chains were sequenced from one sample in a study of cytomegalovirus exposure and HLA in healthy donors. It was with 60 Vbeta and 13 Jbeta primers that the PCR ran. TCRdb's table, derived via immunoSEQ multiplex PCR, lists solely in-frame clones and lacks some. Among 90,000 to 150,000 clones listed, more than 65% were seen once. The specimen was PBMCs. Every receptor here comes from a human donor in good health.

The V call is TRBV21-1, the J call TRBJ1-1; whether TRBD1, the table's D call, matches the DNA was not checked. TRBV21-1 is classified as a pseudogene. The CDR3 runs to 15 residues. This CDR3 reads CASSRRDRVNTEAFF. CDR3 coding DNA: TGTGCCAGCAGCAGGCGGGACAGGGTGAACACTGAAGCTTTCTTT.

V gene TRBV6-5 combines with J gene TRBJ2-7; a weak D match, TRBD1 (6 bases). Trimming removed 7 bases at V and 0 bases at J, with 7 bases between. Germline V gene data show CDR1 as MNHEY and CDR2 as SVGAGI. This CDR3 spans 12 amino acids. CDR3 DNA sequence: TGTGCCAGCACGGACAGCTCCTACGAGCAGTACTTC. Protein: CASTDSSYEQYF.

This chain connects TRBV11-2 to TRBJ1-1, with TRBD1 matching 7 bases. Germline CDR1 reads SGHAT; CDR2 reads FQNNGV. The length of the CDR3 is 11 residues. V gave up 5 bases and J gave up 10 bases; unmatched junction bases: 4. DNA of the CDR3: TGTGCCAGCAGCCACAGACAGGGAGCTTTCTTT. Its translation is CASSHRQGAFF.

This clone occurred once. V and J are TRBV5-6 and TRBJ1-1; D gene unclear. The CDR3 spans 13 residues. Germline V gives CDR1 SGHDT, CDR2 YYEEEE. V lost 0 bases and J lost 7, with 10 bases in between. The CDR3 DNA reads TGTGCCAGCAGCTTGGGAACCGGAGGTGAAGCTTTCTTT. Translation gives CASSLGTGGEAFF.

This clone turned up a few times. This chain connects TRBV5-1 to TRBJ1-3; possibly TRBD1 for D (6 bases). The CDR3 sequence is 15 residues long. Germline CDR1 SGHRS, CDR2 YFSETQ. Trimming stripped 0 bases from V and 4 bases from J, with 11 bases between. The CDR3: CASSLVGGLGNTIYF. The CDR3 DNA follows: TGCGCCAGCAGCTTGGTCGGGGGGCTCGGAAACACCATATATTTT. Drawing the rest from reference TRBV5-1 and TRBJ1-3, the complete variable domain is KAGVTQTPRYLIKTRGQQVTLSCSPISGHRSVSWYQQTPGQGLQFLFEYFSETQRNKGNFPGRFSGRQFSNSRSEMNVSTLELGDSALYLCASSLVGGLGNTIYFGEGSWLTVV.

Details on this clone: Additional DNA sequences in this sample encode the identical CDR3. The chain recombines TRBV18 with TRBJ1-1; 9 bases map to TRBD1. The CDR3 sequence is 14 residues long. Germline V gene sequence: CDR1 KGHSH, CDR2 LQKENI. Trimming cost V 3 bases and J 5 bases; bases outside gene matches: 4. CDR3 loop: CASSPTGGGTEAFF. In DNA, the CDR3 is TGTGCCAGCTCACCGACAGGGGGGGGAACTGAAGCTTTCTTT.

This clone was seen just once. The chain is built from TRBV7-8 and TRBJ1-4, with D uncertain. The CDR3 sequence is 15 residues long. Per germline, CDR1 SGHVS and CDR2 FQNEAQ. With 5 bases removed from V and 0 bases from J, the gap between germline ends came to 10 bases. The DNA for the CDR3 is TGTGCCAGCAGCCAACTTCAGGCAACTAATGAAAAACTGTTTTTT. Residues: CASSQLQATNEKLFF.

The CDR3 region is CASSVVGGGGQETQYF. CDR3 nucleotide sequence: TGTGCCAGCAGCGTAGTGGGAGGGGGAGGGCAAGAGACCCAGTACTTC. The chain joins TRBV9 to TRBJ2-5; maybe TRBD2 (7 bases). CDR3 length: 16 amino acids. The V end was cut by 0 bases, the J end by 2 bases, with 14 bases between. Germline CDR1 and CDR2: SGDLS and YYNGEE.

This clone was counted between two and nine times. V gene TRBV28 combines with J gene TRBJ1-2; the D is unclear. Germline V lookup: CDR1 MDHEN, CDR2 SYDVKM. The V and J ends lost 7 bases and 5 bases respectively, with 17 bases between them. The length of the CDR3 is 14 residues. The CDR3 nucleotides are TGTGCCAGCACCGGGAGGACTCCGTCGTATGGCTACACCTTC. It is translated as CASTGRTPSYGYTF.

CDR3 in amino acids: CASSTLRTGGDYGYTF. The CDR3 nucleotides read TGTGCCAGCAGCACACTCAGGACAGGGGGGGACTATGGCTACACCTTC. This chain uses TRBV7-9 with TRBJ1-2, with 10 bases that match TRBD1. J was trimmed by 3 bases and V by 5 bases; bases with no gene match: 9. Germline-derived CDR1 and CDR2 are SEHNR and FQNEAQ (reference sequence). This CDR3 spans 16 amino acids.

The chain has TRBV6-6 and TRBJ1-5; no firm D call. Germline lookup yields CDR1 MNHNY and CDR2 SVGAGI (reference sequence). V lost 5 bases to trimming and J lost 2 bases, with 10 bases between them. The CDR3 extends over 14 amino acids. The CDR3 DNA is TGTGCCAGCAGTGTTCAGATCGGCAATCAGCCCCAGCATTTT. Translated, it gives CASSVQIGNQPQHF.

This chain joins TRBV19 and TRBJ2-3; 11 nucleotides agree with TRBD2. Germline CDR1 and CDR2: LNHDA and SQIVND (reference sequence). The CDR3 has 15 residues. J gave up 1 base and V 6 bases, and 3 bases lay outside the gene matches. This CDR3 reads CASRGSGGGTDTQYF. DNA for the CDR3: TGTGCCAGTAGGGGTAGCGGGGGGGGCACAGATACGCAGTATTTT.

The chain uses TRBV5-1 and TRBJ1-1; D is perhaps TRBD1 (6 bases). Trimming took 1 base from V and 5 from J, leaving 15 bases between them. The CDR3 extends over 15 amino acids. Germline lookup yields CDR1 SGHRS and CDR2 YFSETQ. CDR3 sequence (DNA): TGCGCCAGCAGCTTGACGGGGGGCAGAGAGACTGAAGCTTTCTTT. Translation: CASSLTGGRETEAFF.

This clone appeared once. This chain connects TRBV6-1 to TRBJ2-7, with 9 positions matching TRBD2. Trimming at V came to 7 bases and at J to 6 bases, leaving 7 bases not matched to a gene. Germline V lookup: CDR1 MNHNS, CDR2 SASEGT. The CDR3 has 13 amino acids. The CDR3 reads CASNPGLAGEQYF. The CDR3 DNA follows: TGTGCCAGCAACCCGGGACTAGCTGGCGAGCAGTACTTC.

The chain employs TRBV10-1 and TRBJ1-1; a weak D match, TRBD1 (5 bases). CDR1 is WNHNN, CDR2 SYGVQD, per germline (reference sequence). The CDR3 is 13 amino acids. The V end lost 4 bases, the J end lost 4 bases, and 10 bases lay between the germline ends. The CDR3 is CASSGQSVTEAFF. The CDR3 DNA is TGCGCCAGCAGTGGACAGTCCGTCACTGAAGCTTTCTTT.

This chain links TRBV28 with TRBJ1-2; D possibly corresponds to TRBD1 (5 bases). This CDR3 spans 13 amino acids. Trimming shortened V by 6 bases and J by 4 bases, and 12 bases separated the two germline ends. Per germline, CDR1 MDHEN and CDR2 SYDVKM. CDR3 sequence reads: CASRAWGGYGYTF. The CDR3 coding sequence is TGTGCCAGCAGGGCTTGGGGGGGCTATGGCTACACCTTC.

This clone appeared a single time. This chain connects TRBV5-1 to TRBJ2-1; D not resolved. Deletions cut 4 bases from V and 1 base from J, with 12 bases between. CDR1 and CDR2 from the germline V gene are SGHRS and YFSETQ. This CDR3 has 15 amino acids. The CDR3 spells CASSAEVGSYNEQFF. The CDR3 nucleotides read TGCGCCAGCAGCGCCGAGGTGGGTTCCTACAATGAGCAGTTCTTC.

The chain couples TRBV18 to TRBJ2-4; 10 nucleotides align to TRBD2. Trimming cost V 2 bases and J 0 bases; bases outside gene matches: 1. The CDR3 is 16 amino acids. The V gene's germline CDR1 is KGHSH and CDR2 LQKENI. The CDR3 spells CASSPSGRVAKNIQYF. The CDR3 DNA follows: TGTGCCAGCTCACCAAGCGGGAGGGTAGCCAAAAACATTCAGTACTTC.

The chain couples TRBV4-1 to TRBJ1-2; 7 positions match TRBD1. V shed 0 bases and J 8 bases; nucleotides not matched to a gene: 9. Germline V gives CDR1 MGHRA, CDR2 YSYEKL. The CDR3 totals 15 residues. CDR3 DNA sequence: TGCGCCAGCAGCCAAGATCCCTGGAGACAGGGAGGCTACACCTTC. It encodes CASSQDPWRQGGYTF.

This clone appeared once. The rearrangement joins TRBV15 to TRBJ1-1; D unresolved. This CDR3 is built from 17 residues. Trimming stripped 8 bases from V and 1 base from J, with 23 bases between. CDR1 is LNHNV and CDR2 is YYDKDF in the germline V gene (reference sequence). The CDR3 protein is CATARGDWWVANTEAFF. The CDR3, as DNA: TGTGCCACCGCCCGAGGAGATTGGTGGGTAGCGAACACTGAAGCTTTCTTT.